This TCR beta chain was sequenced for a study of T-cell reconstitution after alpha-beta-depleted transplantation in children. This sample's TCRbeta library carried unique molecular identifier barcodes. TCRdb re-derived calls from the PCR reads in MiXCR, one entry per CDR3 protein. In the table there are 500,000 to 650,000 distinct CDR3 sequences, around 10% of which are singletons. Study-level results: A year had passed since transplant, and T-cell counts and diversity by then came mostly from newly produced T cells. Several hundred expanded graft clones reportedly were the source of alpha-beta T cells about two months after transplant. There were some patients whose high TCRbeta diversity at day 60 came from surviving recipient T cells and thymic progenitors.

As regards this clonotype: Its antigen is currently unknown.

The specimen comprised PBMCs, mostly from graft donor cells, sampled 180 days after TCRalphabeta/CD19-depleted stem cell transplant. This TCR was recovered from a female patient aged 2 to 10 who had a stem cell transplant for aplastic anemia, so the T cells may come from the graft donor.

The CDR3 nucleotides are TGTGCCAGCAGTCTTACGACGCCCCCTTCCTACGAGCAGTACGTC. Protein: CASSLTTPPSYEQYV. The rearrangement uses TRBV6-1 and TRBJ2-7, with D hard to call. The CDR3 has 15 residues. CDR1 and CDR2 from the germline V gene are MNHNS and SASEGT. The V gene lost 5 bases and the J gene lost 1 base, with 15 bases spanning the gap.